Following are 21 T cell receptor beta chains from one sample sequenced in a study of molecular identifiers for immune sequencing clone quantification (dated by TCRdb to the late 2010s). The library was produced with PCR. The sample was run on a NextSeq 500. The public sequencing data were trimmed at Q25 with fastp and processed into clonotypes with MiXCR by TCRdb, which kept only in-frame beta chains. CDR3 protein sequences are deduplicated, and each keeps its most common genes and DNA. The table for this sample lists some 680,000 distinct CDR3 sequences; approximately 24% of them were counted only once. The ten largest make up around 0.78% of the sample. Source material: naive CD8+ T cells from blood, with Jurkat cell RNA spiked in. The intended sense of this specimen's cell subset or site label: FACS-sorted CD8+CD4-CCR7+CD45RA+ naive T cells. Every receptor here comes from a human donor in good health. Some libraries in this study had Jurkat cell RNA spiked in.

This clonotype came up many times. The chain joins TRBV27 to TRBJ1-1, with D tentatively TRBD1 (5 bases). Trimming stripped 5 bases from V and 0 bases from J, with 19 bases between. The CDR3 length is 17 residues. The V gene's germline CDR1 is MNHEY and CDR2 SMNVEV (reference sequence). This CDR3 is CASSPTGTENLNTEAFF. CDR3 sequence (DNA): TGTGCCAGCAGTCCCACCGGGACCGAAAATCTGAACACTGAAGCTTTCTTT.

This clonotype was detected ten times or more. The chain links TRBV25-1 to TRBJ2-2; D gene uncertain. Trimming shortened V by 3 bases and J by 6 bases, and 5 bases separated the two germline ends. Germline V gene sequence: CDR1 MGHDK, CDR2 SYGVNS. This CDR3 has 12 amino acids. CDR3 sequence: CASSDRSGELFF. CDR3 sequence (DNA): TGTGCCAGCAGTGATCGGTCCGGGGAGCTGTTTTTT.

This clonotype was detected a few times. The rearrangement links TRBV6-2 or TRBV6-3 to TRBJ1-4; 10 bases map to TRBD1. With 5 bases clipped from V and 5 bases from J, the junction kept 5 bases outside the gene matches. This CDR3 region has 15 residues. Germline V gene sequence: CDR1 MNHEY, CDR2 SVGEGT. The CDR3 is CASSAGQGPNEKLFF. Written as DNA, the CDR3 is TGTGCCAGCAGTGCGGGACAGGGGCCGAATGAAAAACTGTTTTTT.

Many counts were recorded for this clonotype. The chain is built from TRBV20-1 and TRBJ1-4; D is uncertain. This CDR3 has 16 amino acids. The V gene's germline CDR1 is DFQATT and CDR2 SNEGSKA (reference sequence). V dropped 0 bases and J dropped 7 bases, with 18 bases sitting between them. In nucleotides, the CDR3 is TGCAGTGCTAGAGAGGAAAGAACAGTATGGGGTGAAAAACTGTTTTTT. This encodes CSAREERTVWGEKLFF.

There are many counts of this clonotype. The genes are TRBV29-1 and TRBJ2-3; D is unresolved. Germline CDR1 and CDR2: SQVTM and ANQGSEA. The CDR3 totals 13 residues. V shed 1 base and J shed 0 bases, with 5 bases lying between them. The CDR3 region is CSVEVGSTDTQYF. The CDR3, as DNA: TGCAGCGTTGAAGTCGGCAGCACAGATACGCAGTATTTT.

In its sample, this clonotype was seen many times. The chain recombines TRBV5-6 with TRBJ1-4; the D is unclear. The CDR3 has 12 amino acids. Germline V gene data show CDR1 as SGHDT and CDR2 as YYEEEE. The germline V and J ends were trimmed by 3 bases and 8 bases, with 8 bases remaining between them. Here the CDR3 DNA reads TGTGCCAGCAGCTCGGACGAAGAAAAACTGTTTTTT. Translating it yields CASSSDEEKLFF.

This clonotype was seen many times. V is TRBV20-1 and J is TRBJ1-5; 8 nucleotides align to TRBD1. The CDR3 consists of 17 residues. Trimming cost V 0 bases and J 5 bases; bases outside gene matches: 12. Looked up from germline, CDR1 is DFQATT and CDR2 is SNEGSKA (reference sequence). The CDR3 protein is CSARDPRTGRNHQPQHF. The CDR3 DNA reads TGCAGTGCTAGAGATCCTCGGACAGGGAGGAATCATCAGCCCCAGCATTTT.

This clonotype was seen a few times. V gene TRBV7-9 combines with J gene TRBJ1-2; the D is unclear. The V gene's germline CDR1 is SEHNR and CDR2 FQNEAQ (reference sequence). Trimming cost V 5 bases and J 5 bases, with 6 bases left between them. This CDR3 has 11 residues. The CDR3 nucleotides read TGTGCCAGCAGCGGGCAGTATGGCTACACCTTC. Protein product: CASSGQYGYTF.

This clonotype was seen many times. V gene TRBV13 combines with J gene TRBJ1-1, with unresolved D. Between the trimmed V and J ends, which lost 6 bases and 0 bases, there was a span of 8 bases. The CDR3 is 13 residues long. In germline, CDR1 is PRHDT, CDR2 FYEKMQ (reference sequence). The CDR3 DNA sequence: TGTGCCAGCAGTAACGGCCTGAACACTGAAGCTTTCTTT. Protein product: CASSNGLNTEAFF.

The chain combines TRBV12-3 or TRBV12-4 with TRBJ2-2; perhaps TRBD2 as D (6 bases). This CDR3 has 13 residues. The V gene lost 6 bases and the J gene lost 6 bases, with 11 bases spanning the gap. The CDR3 DNA follows: TGTGCCAGCAGAGGGACTTCTCCCGGGGAGCTGTTTTTT. Translation: CASRGTSPGELFF.

This clonotype has more than one count but fewer than ten. This rearrangement joins TRBV20-1 to TRBJ2-1; either TRBD1 or TRBD2 may supply D (5 bases each). This CDR3 has 14 residues. V lost 6 bases and J 2 bases, leaving 14 bases between the germline ends. CDR1 is DFQATT, CDR2 SNEGSKA, per germline (reference sequence). CDR3 region: CSAPGPQAYNEQFF. DNA of the CDR3: TGCAGTGCGCCGGGACCTCAGGCCTACAATGAGCAGTTCTTC.

Comment on this clonotype: A read error is possible here, since a much larger clone lies one base away. The gene calls are TRBV2 and TRBJ1-1; D ambiguous. The germline V gene has CDR1 SNHLY and CDR2 FYNNEI. The CDR3 sequence is 10 residues long. This CDR3 is CASSGTGASF. The CDR3 DNA is TGTGCCAGCAGCGGAACCGGAGCTTCCTTT. Full variable domain (missing parts from reference TRBV2 and TRBJ1-1): EPEVTQTPSHQVTQMGQEVILRCVPISNHLYFYWYRQILGQKVEFLVSFYNNEISEKSEIFDDQFSVERPDGSNFTLKIRSTKLEDSAMYFCASSGTGASFGQGTRLTVV.

V and J are TRBV13 and TRBJ2-2; D gene unclear. The V and J ends lost 1 base and 0 bases respectively, with 15 bases between them. CDR3 length equals 18 residues. Germline V gives CDR1 PRHDT, CDR2 FYEKMQ (reference sequence). For the CDR3, the DNA is TGTGCCAGCAGCTTAGCATCACCAGAGATCGCGAACACCGGGGAGCTGTTTTTT. The encoded protein is CASSLASPEIANTGELFF.

As concerns this clonotype: A much larger clonotype is one base distant, so this may be a read error. V usage is TRBV7-9 and J usage is TRBJ2-7; 7 bases line up with TRBD2. The CDR3 contains 16 residues. The germline gives CDR1 SEHNR, CDR2 FQNEAQ (reference sequence). DNA for the CDR3: TGTGCCAGCAGCTTAGTTCTTAGCGGGCCCACCTACGAGCAGCACTTC. Its protein product is CASSLVLSGPTYEQHF.

As for this clonotype: A much larger clone differs from this one at a single base, so this may be a read error. The chain uses TRBV20-1 and TRBJ1-4; D possibly corresponds to TRBD1 (5 bases). V lost 5 bases and J 7 bases, leaving 17 bases between the germline ends. The CDR3 length is 14 residues. The germline CDR1 and CDR2 sequences are DFQATT and SNEGSKA (reference sequence). CDR3 bases: TGCAGTGCTCAGACCGGGACGGCAAGTGAAAAACTGTTTTTT. This codes for CSAQTGTASEKLFF.

This chain links TRBV28 with TRBJ2-1, with D possibly being TRBD2 (5 bases). The CDR3 runs 16 residues. Between the trimmed V and J ends, which lost 4 bases and 5 bases, there was a span of 18 bases. Germline V gives CDR1 MDHEN, CDR2 SYDVKM. CDR3 sequence (DNA): TGTGCCAGCAGTTCCTGGACTCTTTCTTACAACAATGAGCAGTTCTTC. It yields the protein CASSSWTLSYNNEQFF.

This clonotype was detected many times. The chain recombines TRBV25-1 with TRBJ2-3; no firm D call. The CDR3 sequence is 13 residues long. CDR1 and CDR2 from the germline V gene are MGHDK and SYGVNS. Between the trimmed V and J ends, which lost 6 bases and 2 bases, there was a span of 9 bases. CDR3 region: CASRLSITDTQYF. CDR3 nucleotide sequence: TGTGCCAGCAGGTTGAGCATCACAGATACGCAGTATTTT.

This clonotype was picked up a small number of times. The V gene is TRBV5-1, the J gene TRBJ2-2, with D perhaps matching TRBD1 or TRBD2 (6 bases each). V gave up 0 bases and J gave up 3 bases, with 12 bases separating them. Germline-derived CDR1 and CDR2 are SGHRS and YFSETQ. This CDR3 contains 16 residues. CDR3 sequence: CASSLVGGGDTGELFF. CDR3 bases: TGCGCCAGCAGCTTGGTCGGGGGCGGAGACACCGGGGAGCTGTTTTTT.

This clonotype was picked up many times. This sequence joins TRBV27 and TRBJ1-1; D not resolved. CDR1 and CDR2 (germline): MNHEY, SMNVEV (reference sequence). This CDR3 has 13 residues. Trimming removed 5 bases from V and 1 base from J, with 8 bases in between. The CDR3 DNA sequence: TGTGCCAGCAGTGTCCAGTGGAACACTGAAGCTTTCTTT. Translated: CASSVQWNTEAFF.

The sample holds a few counts of this clonotype. The rearrangement joins TRBV28 to TRBJ2-7; D uncertain. V lost 6 bases and J lost 2, with 17 bases in between. This CDR3 is 15 amino acids long. The germline V gene encodes CDR1 MDHEN and CDR2 SYDVKM. In DNA form, the CDR3 reads TGTGCCAGCAGACTCCGGGCCCCCCCCACCTACGAGCAGTACTTC. Its translation: CASRLRAPPTYEQYF.

The V call is TRBV6-2 or TRBV6-3, the J call TRBJ2-2, with TRBD2 as a possible D gene (5 bases). The CDR3 extends over 16 amino acids. In germline, CDR1 is MNHEY, CDR2 SVGEGT. The germline V and J ends were trimmed by 5 bases and 6 bases, with 19 bases remaining between them. In DNA, the CDR3 is TGTGCCAGCAGTACCTCTCCTTCGGGAAACCCCGGGGAGCTGTTTTTT. Encoded protein: CASSTSPSGNPGELFF.